This entry describes one T cell receptor beta chain. This CDR3 spans 23 amino acids. Looked up from germline, CDR1 is ENHRY and CDR2 is SYGVKD. The V gene end was trimmed by 0 bases and the J gene end by 3 bases; junction bases not matched to a gene: 20. This entry is derived from a study of T-cell reconstitution after alpha-beta-depleted transplantation in children. Preparation of the TCRbeta library was carried out with unique molecular identifiers. Using its own MiXCR run on the PCR reads, TCRdb lists one record per CDR3 protein. This table has more than 550,000 distinct CDR3 sequences, about 11% appearing once.

Sequenced material: PBMCs from the stem cell graft donor, taken from the stem cell graft. The origin of this receptor is a human donor who donated a stem cell graft to a child with acute myeloid leukemia. The rearrangement joins TRBV10-3 to TRBJ2-4, with 13 bases that match TRBD2. CDR3 sequence (DNA): TGTGCCATCAGTGAGTCGTCCCGACTCGGACTAGCGGGAGCGGGTGGTGACAAAAACATTCAGTACTTC. It codes for CAISESSRLGLAGAGGDKNIQYF.